This T cell receptor beta chain was retrieved from a study of T cells in Graves' hyperthyroidism and ophthalmopathy. TCR beta CDR3 regions were amplified from RNA transcripts. An initial round of RT-PCR targeting the TCR CDR3 relied on the HTBI primer set. TCRdb re-called the multiplex PCR reads with MiXCR, one entry per CDR3 protein. Here the sample spans approximately 600,000 distinct CDR3 sequences, about 20% being singletons. The CDR3 has 15 residues. The J segment lost 7 bases and the V segment lost 6 bases, leaving 7 bases of the junction unmatched. The sequence derives from a man aged 25 to 40 with Graves' ophthalmopathy. V usage is TRBV12-3 or TRBV12-4 and J usage is TRBJ2-1; 12 bases match TRBD2. Sequences were obtained from blood. The CDR3 loop reads CASSQTSGSLNEQFF. In DNA, the CDR3 is TGTGCCAGCAGCCAGACTAGCGGGAGTTTAAATGAGCAGTTCTTC.